The 5 T cell receptor beta chains reported below all come from one sample, sequenced in a study of T cell responses to AZD1222 COVID-19 vaccine. TCRdb's copy holds only in-frame clones and misses some; the assay was immunoSEQ multiplex PCR. The sample carries 100,000 to 150,000 clones, 70% to 85% recorded once. The material was peripheral blood, obtained 28 days after the second AZD1222 dose. All receptors derive from an adult who received the AZD1222 COVID-19 vaccine.

V gene TRBV5-8 combines with J gene TRBJ1-1; D not resolved. V lost 6 bases and J 5 bases, leaving 17 bases between the germline ends. The CDR3 totals 14 residues. The germline gives CDR1 SGHTS, CDR2 YDEGEE. CDR3 loop: CASKLLSVNTEAFF. CDR3 DNA sequence: TGTGCCAGCAAACTTCTCAGTGTAAATACTGAAGCTTTCTTT.

The chain couples TRBV12-3 or TRBV12-4 to TRBJ2-3; D gene unclear. The CDR3 runs to 12 residues. V was shortened by 5 bases and J by 9 bases, with 12 bases between the two germline ends. The CDR3 sequence: CASSKQRRTQYF. The CDR3 nucleotides read TGTGCCAGCAGTAAACAGCGAAGGACGCAGTATTTT.

The chain's CDR3 is CASSFNPSDTQYF. CDR3 in DNA: TGTGCCAGCAGCTTCAACCCCTCAGATACGCAGTATTTT. The chain combines TRBV7-2 with TRBJ2-3, with D uncertain. In germline, CDR1 is SGHTA, CDR2 FQGNSA. This CDR3 is built from 13 residues. V was cut by 3 bases and J by 4 bases, with 8 bases left in between.

This chain joins TRBV18 and TRBJ2-7; D not resolved. Germline V lookup: CDR1 KGHSH, CDR2 LQKENI. CDR3 length: 15 residues. V was shortened by 5 bases and J by 7 bases, with 21 bases between the two germline ends. The CDR3 region has the DNA TGTGCCAGCTCATCGGGCCCCGCGGTGCGTGTGGAGCAGTACTTC. As protein: CASSSGPAVRVEQYF.

This clone was counted a single time. The CDR3 region is CASVADLNSPLHF. In DNA, the CDR3 is TGCGCCAGCGTGGCAGACCTTAATTCACCCCTCCACTTT. The rearrangement links TRBV10-2 to TRBJ1-6; unclear D gene. CDR1 is WSHSY, CDR2 SAAADI, per germline. The CDR3 is 13 amino acids. Deletions cut 8 bases from V and 6 bases from J, with 11 bases between.